These 28 T cell receptor beta chains were sequenced from one sample in a study of cytomegalovirus exposure and HLA in healthy donors (dated by TCRdb to 2016 to 2017). The library was generated by the immunoSEQ multiplex PCR assay. The multiplex PCR relied on a mix of 60 forward primers for TCR Vbeta segments and 13 reverse primers for TCR Jbeta segments. As stored in TCRdb, this immuneACCESS dataset retains in-frame rearrangements with V and J assigned. A fraction of the clones does not appear; measured against another copy, unresolved V genes explain less than half of the discrepancy, and the remainder lacks a known reason. For this sample there are about 97,000 clones; around 74% appear just once. The top ten hold under 2% of the sample. The source material was PBMCs. The receptors shown here come from a middle-aged woman in good health and CMV-seronegative.

This chain joins TRBV11-3 and TRBJ2-3; 12 bases line up with TRBD2. This CDR3 spans 15 amino acids. J was trimmed by 4 bases and V by 5 bases; bases with no gene match: 4. The germline CDR1 and CDR2 sequences are SGHNT and YENEEA. The CDR3 loop is CASSPTSGSSDTQYF. The CDR3 DNA follows: TGTGCCAGCAGCCCGACTAGCGGGAGTTCAGATACGCAGTATTTT.

This clone has a single count. One end of the junction varies from germline; a read error may be responsible. DNA of the CDR3: TGTTCCAGCAGCCGATTACCCGGGGAGGAACTCTACGAGCAGTACTTC. As protein: CSSSRLPGEELYEQYF. This sequence joins TRBV7-9 and TRBJ2-7, with TRBD2 as a possible D gene (6 bases). This CDR3 contains 16 residues. Per the germline V gene, CDR1 is SEHNR and CDR2 is FQNEAQ (reference sequence).

The chain couples TRBV11-3 to TRBJ2-5; TRBD1 matches at 10 bases. Germline V gene lookup returns CDR1 SGHNT and CDR2 YENEEA. V lost 5 bases to trimming and J lost 5 bases; unmatched junction nucleotides: 8. CDR3 length: 15 residues. CDR3 loop: CASSQRQGAGETQYF. In nucleotides, the CDR3 is TGTGCCAGCAGCCAGCGACAGGGGGCGGGGGAGACCCAGTACTTC.

The chain has TRBV25-1 and TRBJ2-7; D might be TRBD2 (5 bases). Trimming pared 6 bases from V and 2 bases from J, leaving 23 bases between. Per germline, CDR1 MGHDK and CDR2 SYGVNS. The CDR3 is made up of 17 amino acids. The CDR3 sequence: CASRPDGGLAIPYEQYF. CDR3 DNA sequence: TGTGCCAGCAGGCCCGATGGCGGGCTAGCTATTCCCTACGAGCAGTACTTC.

This clone was observed a single time. The V call is TRBV29-1, the J call TRBJ2-5; D not resolved. The germline CDR1 and CDR2 sequences are SQVTM and ANQGSEA. The germline V and J ends were trimmed by 4 bases and 5 bases, with 11 bases remaining between them. CDR3 length equals 12 residues. In DNA, the CDR3 is TGCAGCGTTGCAAGGAGCTCTGAGACCCAGTACTTC. It yields the protein CSVARSSETQYF.

V usage is TRBV7-9 and J usage is TRBJ1-5; 7 bases agree with TRBD1. Germline loops: CDR1 SEHNR, CDR2 FQNEAQ (reference sequence). J gave up 4 bases and V 3 bases, and 12 bases lay outside the gene matches. This CDR3 is 17 amino acids long. The CDR3 DNA follows: TGTGCCAGCAGCTTGAGTTGGCAGGGGGACTTTAATCAGCCCCAGCATTTT. Translated: CASSLSWQGDFNQPQHF.

This clone turned up a few times. The rearrangement links TRBV4-3 to TRBJ1-4; possible D gene TRBD1, 6 bases. V lost 2 bases, J lost 4 bases, and 8 bases lay in between. The CDR3 spans 14 residues. From germline, CDR1 is LGHNA and CDR2 YSLEER. This chain's CDR3 is CASSQRTVNEKLFF. The CDR3 DNA is TGCGCCAGCAGCCAACGGACAGTTAATGAAAAACTGTTTTTT.

The chain carries TRBV19 and TRBJ1-6; D not resolved. The V gene lost 0 bases and the J gene lost 7 bases, with 10 bases spanning the gap. From germline, CDR1 is LNHDA and CDR2 SQIVND (reference sequence). The CDR3 length is 15 residues. CDR3 amino acids: CASSIDRRSNSPLHF. The CDR3 nucleotides read TGTGCCAGTAGTATAGATCGGCGGTCAAATTCACCCCTCCACTTT.

V gene TRBV2 combines with J gene TRBJ1-1; TRBD1 aligns across 7 bases. V shed 5 bases, J shed 0 bases, and the junction held 9 bases outside the gene matches. CDR3 size: 16 residues. In germline, CDR1 is SNHLY, CDR2 FYNNEI. The DNA of the CDR3 is TGTGCCAGCAGTCTCCAGATGACAGGGATGAACACTGAAGCTTTCTTT. The encoded protein is CASSLQMTGMNTEAFF.

In this sample, this clone turned up once. CDR3 coding DNA: TGTGCCAGCAGTTACGGGACTAGGAGAGAGACCCAGTACTTC. Residues: CASSYGTRRETQYF. The chain recombines TRBV6-5 with TRBJ2-5; the match to TRBD2 covers 8 bases. J was trimmed by 4 bases and V by 2 bases; bases with no gene match: 3. The CDR3 length is 14 residues. Looked up from germline, CDR1 is MNHEY and CDR2 is SVGAGI.

The chain couples TRBV11-3 to TRBJ2-7; TRBD1 might be the D (6 bases). The CDR3 has 13 amino acids. Germline values: CDR1 SGHNT, CDR2 YENEEA. V lost 5 bases and J 2 bases, leaving 10 bases between the germline ends. The CDR3 region is CASSEDSPYEQYF. The CDR3 DNA follows: TGTGCCAGCAGCGAGGACAGTCCCTACGAGCAGTACTTC.

The chain combines TRBV29-1 with TRBJ2-5; the D gene is possibly TRBD1 (6 bases). V gave up 4 bases and J gave up 3 bases, with 12 bases separating them. Per germline, CDR1 SQVTM and CDR2 ANQGSEA. The CDR3 has 13 amino acids. CDR3 coding DNA: TGCAGCGTTGTTAGTCAGGGGAAAGAGACCCAGTACTTC. This codes for CSVVSQGKETQYF.

V and J are TRBV9 and TRBJ2-3; TRBD2 matches at 10 bases. The germline CDR1 and CDR2 sequences are SGDLS and YYNGEE. The CDR3 length is 15 residues. V trimming: 0 bases; J trimming: 7 bases; junction bases outside the gene matches: 5. The CDR3 DNA is TGTGCCAGCAGCGTAGGAGCGGGGGGGCCCTATACGCAGTATTTT. This gives the protein CASSVGAGGPYTQYF.

CDR3 region: CASGREGNTEAFF. The CDR3 DNA reads as TGTGCCAGCGGCAGGGAAGGGAACACTGAAGCTTTCTTT. This chain connects TRBV6-5 to TRBJ1-1, with D maybe TRBD1 (5 bases). The germline V gene encodes CDR1 MNHEY and CDR2 SVGAGI. Trimming left V 8 bases short and J 1 base short, with 11 bases between. CDR3 size: 13 residues.

The chain recombines TRBV18 with TRBJ2-1; D gene ambiguous. Trimming cost V 2 bases and J 1 base, with 12 bases left between them. Per the germline V gene, CDR1 is KGHSH and CDR2 is LQKENI. The length of the CDR3 is 16 residues. In DNA, the CDR3 is TGTGCCAGCTCACCAATGGCGGAGAATTCCTACAATGAGCAGTTCTTC. This sequence encodes CASSPMAENSYNEQFF.

The chain carries TRBV4-3 and TRBJ2-2; D remains ambiguous. The CDR3 contains 14 residues. The germline V gene has CDR1 LGHNA and CDR2 YSLEER. V lost 2 bases, J lost 6 bases, and 10 bases lay in between. The CDR3 DNA is TGCGCCAGCAGCCAATCGGTTTTCGCCGGGGAGCTGTTTTTT. Its protein product is CASSQSVFAGELFF.

In its sample, this clone was seen a few times. The J gene is TRBJ2-7, the V gene TRBV6-5; perhaps TRBD2 as D (5 bases). CDR1 and CDR2 from the germline V gene are MNHEY and SVGAGI. This CDR3 is 12 amino acids long. V lost 10 bases to trimming and J lost 5 bases, with 15 bases between them. This CDR3 is CATATSLDEQYF. CDR3 coding DNA: TGTGCCACCGCCACTAGTCTAGACGAGCAGTACTTC.

This clone was seen a handful of times. This rearrangement joins TRBV11-2 to TRBJ2-4, with 10 bases aligning to TRBD2. V was clipped by 0 bases and J by 0 bases; unmatched bases: 11. This CDR3 contains 20 residues. The germline gives CDR1 SGHAT, CDR2 FQNNGV. CDR3 in DNA: TGTGCCAGCAGCTTAGATGGAGAACTAGCGGGATTCCTAGCCAAAAACATTCAGTACTTC. As protein: CASSLDGELAGFLAKNIQYF.

This clone has a handful of counts. The J gene is TRBJ2-3, the V gene TRBV2; 8 bases agree with TRBD2. Germline V gene data show CDR1 as SNHLY and CDR2 as FYNNEI. V lost 5 bases and J lost 5; bases outside the gene matches: 6. The CDR3 has 14 residues. The DNA for the CDR3 is TGTGCCAGCAGTCAAATAGCGGGAAAAGATACGCAGTATTTT. The encoded protein is CASSQIAGKDTQYF.

This clone was observed a handful of times. The junction shows a germline mismatch at one end, possibly a read error. The chain recombines TRBV7-9 with TRBJ1-3; D is ambiguous. The germline V gene encodes CDR1 SEHNR and CDR2 FQNEAQ (reference sequence). CDR3 length equals 16 residues. The chain's CDR3 is CSSSLAGGLIGNTIYF. CDR3 DNA: TGTTCCAGCAGCTTAGCTGGCGGTTTAATCGGAAACACCATATATTTT.

This chain connects TRBV2 to TRBJ2-1; 8 nucleotides agree with TRBD2. The V gene's germline CDR1 is SNHLY and CDR2 FYNNEI. This CDR3 has 16 amino acids. J lost 5 bases, V lost 6 bases, and 12 bases had no gene match. CDR3 loop: CASSHTASGRNNEQFF. In nucleotides, the CDR3 is TGTGCCAGCAGCCACACCGCCAGCGGGAGAAACAATGAGCAGTTCTTC.

V is TRBV5-1 and J is TRBJ2-1, with 8 positions matching TRBD2. The CDR3 sequence is 15 residues long. Germline assignment: CDR1 SGHRS and CDR2 YFSETQ. V was clipped by 0 bases and J by 10 bases; unmatched bases: 9. The CDR3 DNA follows: TGCGCCAGCAGCTTGGATGGACTAGCACGCACCGAGCAGTTCTTC. This translates into CASSLDGLARTEQFF.

This clone was counted between two and nine times. The chain uses TRBV7-3 and TRBJ2-1; 14 nucleotides line up with TRBD2. Per the germline V gene, CDR1 is SGHTA and CDR2 is FQGTGA. This CDR3 is 15 amino acids long. J gave up 9 bases and V 5 bases, and 6 bases lay outside the gene matches. The CDR3 coding sequence is TGTGCCAGCAGCACGACTAGCGGGGGGGTGAGTGAGCAGTTCTTC. This encodes CASSTTSGGVSEQFF.

The gene calls are TRBV15 and TRBJ2-1, with 9 bases fitting TRBD2. The J segment lost 3 bases and the V segment lost 5 bases, leaving 11 bases of the junction unmatched. The CDR3 consists of 17 residues. Per germline, CDR1 LNHNV and CDR2 YYDKDF (reference sequence). The CDR3 sequence: CATSPGGGRAFYNEQFF. As DNA, the CDR3 is TGTGCCACCAGCCCGGGGGGCGGGAGGGCCTTCTACAATGAGCAGTTCTTC.

The chain joins TRBV5-1 to TRBJ1-6, with a possible D match to TRBD1 (5 bases). The CDR3 contains 15 residues. Looked up from germline, CDR1 is SGHRS and CDR2 is YFSETQ. Trimming shortened V by 3 bases and J by 1 base, and 8 bases separated the two germline ends. The CDR3 is CASSSSGSYNSPLHF. Written as DNA, the CDR3 is TGCGCCAGCAGCTCTTCAGGGTCCTATAATTCACCCCTCCACTTT.

The chain uses TRBV27 and TRBJ1-5, with 8 bases that match TRBD1. J lost 5 bases, V lost 5 bases, and 5 bases had no gene match. CDR1 is MNHEY, CDR2 SMNVEV, per germline (reference sequence). CDR3 length: 14 amino acids. The chain's CDR3 is CASSPDRDDQPQHF. For the CDR3, the DNA is TGTGCCAGCAGTCCGGACAGGGATGATCAGCCCCAGCATTTT.

V is TRBV11-2 and J is TRBJ2-3; possible D gene TRBD2, 8 bases. Germline V lookup: CDR1 SGHAT, CDR2 FQNNGV. V was trimmed by 5 bases and J by 5 bases, leaving 17 bases between them. CDR3 length: 15 residues. CDR3 coding DNA: TGTGCCAGCAGCGAGGGGGCTCTAGCGGGAGATACGCAGTATTTT. Its protein is CASSEGALAGDTQYF.

CDR3 DNA: TGTGCCAGCAGTGAAATAGGTTGGGCGGGAGGGAATGAGCAGTTCTTC. Protein product: CASSEIGWAGGNEQFF. The V and J genes are TRBV6-1 and TRBJ2-1; TRBD2 aligns across 9 bases. The trim removed 2 bases at V and 7 bases at J, leaving 9 bases unmatched. CDR1 is MNHNS and CDR2 is SASEGT in the germline V gene. CDR3 length: 16 residues.